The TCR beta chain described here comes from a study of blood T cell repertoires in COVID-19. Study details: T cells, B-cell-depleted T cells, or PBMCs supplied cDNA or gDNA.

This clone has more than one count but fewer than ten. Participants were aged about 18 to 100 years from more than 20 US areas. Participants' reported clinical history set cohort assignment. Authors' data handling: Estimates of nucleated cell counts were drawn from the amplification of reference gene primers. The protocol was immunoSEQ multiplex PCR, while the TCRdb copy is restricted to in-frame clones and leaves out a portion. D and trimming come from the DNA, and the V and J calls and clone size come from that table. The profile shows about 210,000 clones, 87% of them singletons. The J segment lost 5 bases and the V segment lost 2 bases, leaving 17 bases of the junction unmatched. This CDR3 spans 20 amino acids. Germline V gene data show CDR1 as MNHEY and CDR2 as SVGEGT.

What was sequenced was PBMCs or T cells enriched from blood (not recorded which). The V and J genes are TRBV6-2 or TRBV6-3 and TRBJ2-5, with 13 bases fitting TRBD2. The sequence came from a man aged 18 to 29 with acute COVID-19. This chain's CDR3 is CASSYPPEGTSGDYGETQYF. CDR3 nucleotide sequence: TGTGCCAGCAGTTACCCCCCCGAGGGGACTAGCGGGGATTACGGCGAGACCCAGTACTTC.